A single sample gave rise to the 25 T cell receptor beta chains below, sequenced in a study of T cells in Graves' hyperthyroidism and ophthalmopathy. Using RNA transcripts as the source, TCR beta CDR3 regions were amplified. The HTBI set primed first-round TCR CDR3 RT-PCR. TCRdb called the multiplex PCR reads again in MiXCR, with one record for every CDR3 protein. Of a few hundred thousand distinct CDR3 sequences listed, 18% were seen once; the top ten hold 44%. Sequenced sample: blood. The source of these receptors is a man between 40 and 49 years old with Graves' hyperthyroidism.

This clonotype was observed a handful of times. The chain is built from TRBV6-1 and TRBJ1-6; D call uncertain. CDR1 is MNHNS, CDR2 SASEGT, per germline. The CDR3 runs to 13 residues. The ends were cut back, 7 bases at V and 10 bases at J, with 14 bases in the middle. CDR3 nucleotide sequence: TGTGCCAGCACCCCATCCCCGCGATCACCCCTCCACTTT. This codes for CASTPSPRSPLHF.

This clonotype was picked up many times. The V gene is TRBV10-3, the J gene TRBJ2-2; tentative D call: TRBD1 (5 bases). The germline V gene has CDR1 ENHRY and CDR2 SYGVKD. With 7 bases removed from V and 4 bases from J, the gap between germline ends came to 10 bases. CDR3 size: 13 residues. In nucleotides, the CDR3 is TGTGCCATCATGACAGTGGGCACCGGGGAGCTGTTTTTT. It translates to CAIMTVGTGELFF.

In the case of this clonotype: A much larger clone sits a single nucleotide away, making a read error possible. The chain recombines TRBV3-1 with TRBJ1-1; D possibly corresponds to TRBD1 (5 bases). Trimming took 4 bases from V and 4 from J, leaving 19 bases between them. In germline, CDR1 is LGHDT, CDR2 YNNKEL (reference sequence). This CDR3 is 16 amino acids long. The CDR3 is CASSPRAGFYGTEAFF. Here the CDR3 DNA reads TGTGCCAGCAGCCCCCGGGCAGGGTTTTATGGCACTGAAGCTTTCTTT.

Note on this clonotype: Since no conserved phenylalanine or tryptophan closes the CDR3, a read error is the likely cause. V usage is TRBV28 and J usage is TRBJ1-5, with a possible D match to TRBD1 (5 bases). The CDR3 sequence is 15 residues long. V lost 11 bases, J lost 1 base, and 18 bases lay in between. Germline V lookup: CDR1 MDHEN, CDR2 SYDVKM. CDR3 nucleotides: TGTGCCGGCAACCCCCGAGGGGAGAGCAATCAGCCCCAGCATTCT. Its translation is CAGNPRGESNQPQHS.

This clonotype was recorded many times. The chain uses TRBV27 and TRBJ1-1; 7 nucleotides line up with TRBD1. This CDR3 comprises 13 residues. Germline values: CDR1 MNHEY, CDR2 SMNVEV (reference sequence). V shed 7 bases and J 4 bases; nucleotides not matched to a gene: 6. This chain's CDR3 is CASTAYRGTEAFF. CDR3 nucleotides: TGTGCCAGCACGGCCTACAGGGGCACTGAAGCTTTCTTT.

This clonotype was found many times. The chain is built from TRBV2 and TRBJ2-5, with 8 bases aligning to TRBD1. CDR1 is SNHLY and CDR2 is FYNNEI in the germline V gene. There are 14 residues in the CDR3. V was pared by 5 bases and J by 3 bases, with 5 bases of the junction left unmatched. The CDR3 loop reads CASSSGTGEETQYF. The CDR3 DNA is TGTGCCAGCAGTTCCGGGACAGGCGAAGAGACCCAGTACTTC. Drawing the rest from reference TRBV2 and TRBJ2-5, the complete variable domain is EPEVTQTPSHQVTQMGQEVILRCVPISNHLYFYWYRQILGQKVEFLVSFYNNEISEKSEIFDDQFSVERPDGSNFTLKIRSTKLEDSAMYFCASSSGTGEETQYFGPGTRLLVL.

In its sample, this clonotype was seen a few times. A single base separates this from a much larger clone, so it may be a read error. The chain employs TRBV18 and TRBJ1-1; no clear D. The V gene's germline CDR1 is KGHSH and CDR2 LQKENI. The CDR3 runs to 12 residues. The CDR3 DNA sequence: TGTGCCTGCTCACCCAGACTTGGTGAAGCTTTCTTT. The encoded protein is CACSPRLGEAFF. The variable domain in full, with the rest retrieved from reference TRBV18 and TRBJ1-1, is NAGVMQNPRHLVRRRGQEARLRCSPMKGHSHVYWYRQLPEEGLKFMVYLQKENIIDESGMPKERFSAEFPKEGPSILRIQQVVRGDSAAYFCACSPRLGEAFFGQGTRLTVV.

This clonotype was detected a few times. The V and J genes are TRBV6-1 and TRBJ2-3; TRBD2 aligns across 9 bases. From germline, CDR1 is MNHNS and CDR2 SASEGT. This CDR3 is built from 14 residues. With 10 bases clipped from V and 1 base from J, the junction kept 6 bases outside the gene matches. CDR3 nucleotide sequence: TGTGCCACCCGGGCTAGCGGGGGCACAGATACGCAGTATTTT. This gives the protein CATRASGGTDTQYF.

The chain is built from TRBV6-2 or TRBV6-3 and TRBJ2-1; D may be TRBD1 (6 bases). CDR3 size: 13 residues. Trimming pared 7 bases from V and 6 bases from J, leaving 13 bases between. The V gene's germline CDR1 is MNHEY and CDR2 SVGEGT. CDR3 DNA sequence: TGTGCCAGCAAGGGGGATCCTCTCAATGAGCAGTTCTTC. This translates into CASKGDPLNEQFF.

A few counts support this clonotype. One junction end does not reproduce the germline sequence, and a read error may be involved. V and J are TRBV6-1 and TRBJ2-2; D call uncertain. The CDR3 runs to 13 residues. The V gene's germline CDR1 is MNHNS and CDR2 SASEGT. The CDR3 protein is CASREGLTGELFF. The DNA for the CDR3 is TGTGCCAGCAGAGAAGGCCTCACCGGGGAGCTGTTTTTT.

This clonotype was observed many times. The chain is built from TRBV5-1 and TRBJ2-7, with D perhaps matching TRBD1 (6 bases). Germline V gene lookup returns CDR1 SGHRS and CDR2 YFSETQ. With 2 bases removed from V and 0 bases from J, the gap between germline ends came to 9 bases. The CDR3 consists of 14 residues. CDR3 amino acids: CASSFNRDSYEQYF. The CDR3 DNA reads TGCGCCAGCAGCTTCAACAGGGACTCCTACGAGCAGTACTTC. The full variable domain, in which reference TRBV5-1 and TRBJ2-7 provide the parts outside the CDR3, is KAGVTQTPRYLIKTRGQQVTLSCSPISGHRSVSWYQQTPGQGLQFLFEYFSETQRNKGNFPGRFSGRQFSNSRSEMNVSTLELGDSALYLCASSFNRDSYEQYFGPGTRLTVT.

This clonotype was detected many times. The rearrangement joins TRBV2 to TRBJ2-7; 7 bases line up with TRBD2. The V gene's germline CDR1 is SNHLY and CDR2 FYNNEI. V shed 3 bases, J shed 4 bases, and the junction held 3 bases outside the gene matches. The CDR3 has 13 residues. The chain's CDR3 is CASSEREGYEQYF. In DNA form, the CDR3 reads TGTGCCAGCAGTGAGAGGGAGGGGTACGAGCAGTACTTC.

Ten or more counts support this clonotype. The V call is TRBV5-1, the J call TRBJ1-1; 10 bases match TRBD1. The V gene's germline CDR1 is SGHRS and CDR2 YFSETQ. The CDR3 has 13 amino acids. V shed 6 bases and J 5 bases; nucleotides not matched to a gene: 4. CDR3 in amino acids: CASMGQGRTEAFF. As DNA, the CDR3 is TGCGCCAGCATGGGACAGGGGAGAACTGAAGCTTTCTTT.

The J gene is TRBJ1-1, the V gene TRBV7-9; 7 bases are shared with TRBD1. This CDR3 spans 14 amino acids. The trim removed 1 base at V and 3 bases at J, leaving 2 bases unmatched. Per the germline V gene, CDR1 is SEHNR and CDR2 is FQNEAQ (reference sequence). The CDR3 protein is CASSLGGTDTEAFF. The CDR3 DNA reads as TGTGCCAGCAGCTTAGGGGGGACAGACACTGAAGCTTTCTTT.

The genes are TRBV20-1 and TRBJ2-3, with 9 nucleotides matching TRBD2. Germline CDR1 is DFQATT and CDR2 is SNEGSKA (reference sequence). J was trimmed by 5 bases and V by 0 bases; bases with no gene match: 9. The CDR3 covers 16 residues. CDR3 sequence: CSARDWKRGDLDTQYF. CDR3 sequence (DNA): TGCAGTGCTAGAGATTGGAAGCGGGGGGACTTAGATACGCAGTATTTT.

The chain carries TRBV18 and TRBJ1-1, with D possibly matching TRBD1 (5 bases). CDR3 length: 14 residues. The germline gives CDR1 KGHSH, CDR2 LQKENI. V was shortened by 4 bases and J by 6 bases, with 15 bases between the two germline ends. The CDR3 loop is CASSQQGGEAEAFF. CDR3 DNA sequence: TGTGCCAGCTCACAGCAGGGAGGTGAGGCTGAAGCTTTCTTT.

This clonotype was recorded many times. This sequence joins TRBV7-9 and TRBJ2-7; D remains ambiguous. Germline V gene data show CDR1 as SEHNR and CDR2 as FQNEAQ (reference sequence). The CDR3 covers 13 residues. V lost 5 bases to trimming and J lost 5 bases, with 13 bases between them. CDR3 in amino acids: CASSPGRNDEQYF. The CDR3 nucleotides read TGTGCCAGCAGCCCTGGACGTAATGACGAGCAGTACTTC. Looking up the rest from reference TRBV7-9 and TRBJ2-7 gives the full variable domain: DTGVSQNPRHKITKRGQNVTFRCDPISEHNRLYWYRQTLGQGPEFLTYFQNEAQLEKSRLLSDRFSAERPKGSFSTLEIQRTEQGDSAMYLCASSPGRNDEQYFGPGTRLTVT.

This clonotype was recorded at least ten times. The germline gene is not matched at one end of the junction; a read error may be the cause. The V and J genes are TRBV18 and TRBJ1-2; 7 bases fit TRBD1. Germline V gives CDR1 KGHSH, CDR2 LQKENI. The CDR3 loop spans 14 amino acids. The CDR3 DNA follows: TGTGCCAGCTCATCACCCACAGGGGCGAGTGGCTACACCTTC. Translated, it gives CASSSPTGASGYTF.

The table lists this clonotype with a few counts. The V and J genes are TRBV20-1 and TRBJ2-4; D is perhaps TRBD1 or TRBD2 (5 bases each). CDR3 size: 15 residues. The V gene's germline CDR1 is DFQATT and CDR2 SNEGSKA (reference sequence). The V gene lost 7 bases and the J gene lost 1 base, with 17 bases spanning the gap. This CDR3 is CSVEPGRMAKNIQYF. CDR3 sequence (DNA): TGCAGTGTAGAGCCGGGACGTATGGCCAAAAACATTCAGTACTTC.

This clonotype was seen ten or more times. This chain links TRBV7-2 with TRBJ2-7, with D possibly TRBD2 on 6 matching bases. V shed 5 bases and J shed 1 base, with 18 bases lying between them. Germline V gives CDR1 SGHTA, CDR2 FQGNSA. This CDR3 comprises 16 residues. The DNA of the CDR3 is TGTGCCAGCAGCACCAACCCGGGCGCGGGATCCTACGAGCAGTACTTC. It encodes CASSTNPGAGSYEQYF. The whole variable domain, remainder taken from reference TRBV7-2 and TRBJ2-7, is GAGVSQSPSNKVTEKGKDVELRCDPISGHTALYWYRQSLGQGLEFLIYFQGNSAPDKSGLPSDRFSAERTGGSVSTLTIQRTQQEDSAVYLCASSTNPGAGSYEQYFGPGTRLTVT.

This chain links TRBV6-1 with TRBJ2-1; 8 bases align to TRBD2. CDR3 size: 15 residues. The V segment lost 1 base and the J segment 12 bases; nucleotides outside the gene matches: 11. Germline CDR1 reads MNHNS; CDR2 reads SASEGT. The CDR3 DNA reads as TGTGCCAGCAGTGAAGGCACAGGCCAGGGACTAGGGCAGTTCTTC. Its protein is CASSEGTGQGLGQFF.

The chain links TRBV5-1 to TRBJ2-3; tentative D call: TRBD2 (6 bases). CDR3 length: 14 residues. The germline gives CDR1 SGHRS, CDR2 YFSETQ. The V and J ends lost 1 base and 5 bases respectively, with 11 bases between them. CDR3 bases: TGCGCCAGCAGCTTGTGGGGGACTGAAGATACGCAGTATTTT. Translation: CASSLWGTEDTQYF.

This clonotype was seen repeatedly, ten times or more. The chain is built from TRBV7-2 and TRBJ1-4; D may be TRBD1 (5 bases). The CDR3 runs to 13 residues. The germline V gene has CDR1 SGHTA and CDR2 FQGNSA. Deletions cut 7 bases from V and 7 bases from J, with 13 bases between. In nucleotides, the CDR3 is TGTGCCAGCACTGCGGGGCGGCCTGAAAAACTGTTTTTT. Protein product: CASTAGRPEKLFF.

The chain carries TRBV7-8 and TRBJ2-1; 10 bases fit TRBD2. Trimming removed 6 bases from V and 1 base from J; junction bases left unmatched: 3. This CDR3 region has 15 residues. The V gene's germline CDR1 is SGHVS and CDR2 FQNEAQ. The CDR3 reads CASSFSGGSYNEQFF. CDR3 coding DNA: TGTGCCAGCAGTTTTAGCGGGGGGTCCTACAATGAGCAGTTCTTC.

There are many counts of this clonotype. V gene TRBV18 combines with J gene TRBJ2-7, with D possibly matching TRBD1 (5 bases). The length of the CDR3 is 15 residues. With 0 bases removed from V and 4 bases from J, the gap between germline ends came to 13 bases. Looked up from germline, CDR1 is KGHSH and CDR2 is LQKENI. This CDR3 reads CASSPPAGNTYEQYF. The CDR3 DNA reads TGTGCCAGCTCACCACCGGCAGGGAATACTTACGAGCAGTACTTC.